The source of this T cell receptor (beta chain) is a study of cytomegalovirus exposure and HLA in healthy donors. PCR amplification relied on 60 Vbeta primers (plus 13 Jbeta primers). Profiling relied on immunoSEQ multiplex PCR, and the TCRdb table lists in-frame clones only, not all of them. Among roughly 99,000 clones listed, approximately 74% were seen once. V trimming: 1 base; J trimming: 4 bases; junction bases outside the gene matches: 2. Germline CDR1 LNHDA, CDR2 SQIVND (reference sequence). This CDR3 has 14 amino acids. At sampling all donors were nominally healthy, likely with unrecorded immune exposures. General observations from the study: A later analysis showed TCR association rates differing by HLA locus, peaking at DRB1 and lowest at HLA-C. A few CMV-associated chains proved CMV antigen-specific in vitro. Analysis was carried out at a later point, and it linked a missense DCLRE1C variant to TCR beta V- and J-gene trimming.

As regards this clone: Its specificity is not known. This specimen includes other DNA sequences encoding the same CDR3.

The sample taken for sequencing was PBMCs. This clonotype was obtained from a woman in her thirties or forties in good health and CMV-seropositive. The rearrangement uses TRBV19 and TRBJ1-2; 8 bases are a match to TRBD1. Written as DNA, the CDR3 is TGTGCCAGTAGTATAGGTCAGGGGGCCTATGGCTACACCTTC. Amino acids: CASSIGQGAYGYTF.